One and the same sample provided the 8 T cell receptor beta chains below, sequenced in a study of T cell repertoires in cytomegalovirus infection. Their recognized antigens are unknown. TCRdb recomputed calls from the reads with MiXCR, one row per CDR3 protein. The sample carries some 800,000 distinct CDR3 sequences, approximately 32% recorded once. The source material was cultured CD8+ T cells from PBMCs, sampled from culture after CMV antigen stimulation. The receptor set was obtained from a human donor in good health (CMV status not recorded). Some clones in this sample may be carry-over from other donors' samples.

This clonotype was recorded at least ten times. The chain combines TRBV7-2 with TRBJ2-5, with 11 positions matching TRBD2. CDR3 size: 20 residues. The V and J ends lost 5 bases and 5 bases, in that order; junction bases with no gene match: 22. CDR1 and CDR2 (germline): SGHTA, FQGNSA. CDR3 residues: CASSLPMTSGEAIVEETQYF. DNA for the CDR3: TGTGCCAGCAGCCTGCCGATGACTAGCGGGGAGGCTATTGTAGAGGAGACCCAGTACTTC.

The V call is TRBV6-5, the J call TRBJ2-1; D gene unclear. The ends were cut back, 4 bases at V and 2 bases at J, with 21 bases in the middle. The CDR3 is made up of 18 amino acids. Germline-derived CDR1 and CDR2 are MNHEY and SVGAGI. This CDR3 is CASSSRLGAYVAYNEQFF. Here the CDR3 DNA reads TGTGCCAGCAGTTCACGGCTGGGTGCTTACGTGGCCTACAATGAGCAGTTCTTC.

The gene calls are TRBV7-6 and TRBJ1-1; D not certain. Per germline, CDR1 SGHVS and CDR2 FNYEAQ. The V gene lost 5 bases and the J gene lost 0 bases, with 10 bases spanning the gap. CDR3 length: 14 residues. This CDR3 is CASSPQSMNTEAFF. The DNA for the CDR3 is TGTGCCAGCAGCCCTCAGAGCATGAACACTGAAGCTTTCTTT.

This clonotype has just a few counts. The chain recombines TRBV11-1 with TRBJ2-1; maybe TRBD1 (5 bases). Looked up from germline, CDR1 is SGHAT and CDR2 is FQDESV (reference sequence). Trimming removed 1 base at V and 1 base at J, with 14 bases between. CDR3 size: 17 residues. CDR3 protein: CASSLGIGAGSYNEQFF. CDR3 bases: TGTGCCAGCAGCTTAGGTATAGGGGCTGGGTCCTACAATGAGCAGTTCTTC.

The chain links TRBV6-6 to TRBJ2-3, with a tentative D call TRBD2 (5 bases). V lost 0 bases to trimming and J lost 9 bases, with 10 bases between them. The length of the CDR3 is 13 residues. Germline V gene data show CDR1 as MNHNY and CDR2 as SVGAGI (reference sequence). Here the CDR3 reads CASSYSWASTQYF. DNA for the CDR3: TGTGCCAGCAGTTACTCGTGGGCTAGCACGCAGTATTTT.

The chain joins TRBV5-4 to TRBJ1-1; TRBD1 matches at 7 bases. V lost 1 base and J lost 8; bases outside the gene matches: 8. This CDR3 region has 14 residues. Germline loops: CDR1 SGHNT, CDR2 YYREEE (reference sequence). CDR3 protein: CASSLIVTGEEAFF. CDR3 in DNA: TGTGCCAGCAGCTTGATTGTTACAGGGGAAGAAGCTTTCTTT.

This clonotype was recorded many times. The CDR3 DNA sequence: TGTGCCAGCAGCTTAGGCGGAAACACCATATATTTT. It specifies CASSLGGNTIYF. The chain couples TRBV7-9 to TRBJ1-3; D ambiguous. Germline CDR1 and CDR2: SEHNR and FQNEAQ (reference sequence). V lost 1 base and J 4 bases, leaving 2 bases between the germline ends. The CDR3 runs to 12 residues.

The chain joins TRBV6-5 to TRBJ2-4, with D possibly being TRBD2 (6 bases). The germline gives CDR1 MNHEY, CDR2 SVGAGI. The CDR3 extends over 12 amino acids. V dropped 3 bases and J dropped 8 bases, with 8 bases sitting between them. CDR3 DNA: TGTGCCAGCAGTTATGGAGGGGACATTCAGTACTTC. Amino acids: CASSYGGDIQYF.